The 5 T cell receptor beta chains below come from one sample, sequenced in a study of CD4 T cells in relation to SARS-CoV-2 and coronaviruses. Using immunoSEQ multiplex PCR, the repertoire was profiled, and TCRdb retains in-frame clones only, with some absent. The sample lists 20,000 to 25,000 clones, about 80% occurring once. These receptors lack a known antigen. The unexposed donors gave CD4+ T cells in about 2011-2019, prior to COVID-19. After less than 11 days of culture, CD4+ T cells were isolated. Sequenced material: CD4+ T cells from PBMCs, cultured in vitro. All receptors come from a human donor in good health.

The V call is TRBV29-1, the J call TRBJ2-5, with a possible D match to TRBD2 (5 bases). V gave up 5 bases and J gave up 5 bases, with 21 bases separating them. The CDR3 covers 15 residues. Germline V CDR1 and CDR2: SQVTM, ANQGSEA. DNA for the CDR3: TGCAGCGTTAGCGACCTCCGATCGCGGGCGGAGACCCAGTACTTC. Amino acid sequence: CSVSDLRSRAETQYF.

This sequence joins TRBV19 and TRBJ2-1; 10 bases align to TRBD2. CDR1 is LNHDA, CDR2 SQIVND, per germline (reference sequence). The CDR3 contains 18 residues. Germline trimming cut 6 bases from V and 4 bases from J; bases unmatched to any gene: 15. The CDR3 is CASSPPLQPSGSYNEQFF. The CDR3 bases are TGTGCCAGTAGCCCACCCCTCCAACCTAGCGGGAGTTACAATGAGCAGTTCTTC.

In this sample, this clone turned up a few times. This sequence joins TRBV19 and TRBJ2-7, with D possibly TRBD2 on 5 matching bases. Germline V lookup: CDR1 LNHDA, CDR2 SQIVND (reference sequence). Trimming stripped 5 bases from V and 6 bases from J, with 8 bases between. This CDR3 has 11 amino acids. DNA for the CDR3: TGTGCCAGTAGTTCCGGGGTCGAGCAGTACTTC. Its translation is CASSSGVEQYF. Full variable domain (outside the CDR3, taken from reference TRBV19 and TRBJ2-7): DGGITQSPKYLFRKEGQNVTLSCEQNLNHDAMYWYRQDPGQGLRLIYYSQIVNDFQKGDIAEGYSVSREKKESFPLTVTSAQKNPTAFYLCASSSGVEQYFGPGTRLTVT.

This sequence joins TRBV30 and TRBJ2-1, with D perhaps TRBD1 (6 bases). V lost 1 base to trimming and J lost 3 bases, with 16 bases between them. CDR3 size: 16 residues. The germline gives CDR1 GTSNPN, CDR2 SVGIG (reference sequence). CDR3 bases: TGTGCCTGGAGTGATACCGGGACAACCTTCTACAATGAGCAGTTCTTC. It encodes CAWSDTGTTFYNEQFF. Filled out from reference TRBV30 and TRBJ2-1, the complete variable domain reads SQTIHQWPATLVQPVGSPLSLECTVEGTSNPNLYWYRQAAGRGLQLLFYSVGIGQISSEVPQNLSASRPQDRQFILSSKKLLLSDSGFYLCAWSDTGTTFYNEQFFGPGTRLTVL.

The chain is built from TRBV10-3 and TRBJ1-1, with D possibly matching TRBD1 (6 bases). The CDR3 is made up of 14 amino acids. The V end lost 3 bases, the J end lost 1 base, and 9 bases lay between the germline ends. Germline CDR1 and CDR2: ENHRY and SYGVKD. The CDR3: CAISDKGQNTEAFF. The DNA of the CDR3 is TGTGCCATCAGTGATAAGGGACAGAACACTGAAGCTTTCTTT.